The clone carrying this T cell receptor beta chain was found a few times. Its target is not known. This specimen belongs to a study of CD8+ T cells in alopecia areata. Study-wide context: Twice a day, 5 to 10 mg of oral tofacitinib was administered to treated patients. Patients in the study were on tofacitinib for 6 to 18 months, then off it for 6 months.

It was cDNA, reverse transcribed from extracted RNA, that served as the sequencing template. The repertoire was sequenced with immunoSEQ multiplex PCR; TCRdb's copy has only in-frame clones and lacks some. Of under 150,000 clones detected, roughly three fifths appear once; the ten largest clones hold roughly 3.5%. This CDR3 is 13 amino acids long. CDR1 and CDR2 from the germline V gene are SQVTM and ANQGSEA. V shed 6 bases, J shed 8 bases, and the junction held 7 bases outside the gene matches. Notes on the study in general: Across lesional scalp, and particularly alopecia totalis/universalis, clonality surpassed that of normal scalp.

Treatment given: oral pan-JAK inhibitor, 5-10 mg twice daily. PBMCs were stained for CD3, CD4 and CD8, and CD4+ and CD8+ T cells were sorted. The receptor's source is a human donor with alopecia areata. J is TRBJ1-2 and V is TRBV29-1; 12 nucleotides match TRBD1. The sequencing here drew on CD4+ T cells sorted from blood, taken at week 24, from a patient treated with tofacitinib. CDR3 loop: CSVGTGGARGYTF. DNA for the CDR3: TGCAGCGTGGGGACAGGGGGCGCGAGGGGCTACACCTTC.